The 8 T cell receptor beta chains below were found in one sample sequenced in a study of blood T cells in healthy people across ages. Next came a second PCR, run for about 6 to 12 cycles, which used a sample-barcoded 5' primer along with a J-beta primer mix. TCRdb independently ran MiXCR on the 5' RACE reads; one entry per CDR3 protein. The sample has around 1,100,000 distinct CDR3 sequences; roughly two fifths are singletons. The sample was blood. Receptor source: a man aged 18 to 30 in good health.

This chain joins TRBV6-2 or TRBV6-3 and TRBJ2-3, with D hard to call. V was shortened by 7 bases and J by 2 bases, with 19 bases between the two germline ends. This CDR3 contains 16 residues. Germline loops: CDR1 MNHEY, CDR2 SVGEGT. CDR3: CASTNPGRPITDTQYF. As DNA, the CDR3 is TGTGCCAGCACGAATCCCGGCCGACCGATCACAGATACGCAGTATTTT.

This rearrangement joins TRBV7-2 to TRBJ1-2, with D unclear. V was pared by 0 bases and J by 4 bases, with 12 bases between. CDR1 and CDR2 from the germline V gene are SGHTA and FQGNSA. The length of the CDR3 is 15 residues. The chain's CDR3 is CASSLAPFDFYGYTF. The CDR3 nucleotides read TGTGCCAGCAGCTTAGCCCCGTTTGATTTCTATGGCTACACCTTC.

About this clonotype itself: Given a much more abundant clone one base away, this may be a read error. The chain recombines TRBV4-3 with TRBJ2-7, with no clear D. The germline CDR1 and CDR2 sequences are LGHNA and YSLEER. CDR3 length: 14 amino acids. For the CDR3, the DNA is TGCGCCAGCAACCAAGGCACGGCCTCCTACGAGCAGTACTTC. Amino acids: CASNQGTASYEQYF.

This clonotype showed up many times. The V gene is TRBV29-1, the J gene TRBJ2-5; D is unclear. The V end was cut by 4 bases, the J end by 2 bases, with 5 bases between. The CDR3 totals 11 residues. Germline lookup yields CDR1 SQVTM and CDR2 ANQGSEA. The CDR3 region has the DNA TGCAGCGTTGTGGGGCAAGAGACCCAGTACTTC. It specifies CSVVGQETQYF.

Comment on this clonotype: This may arise from a read error, as a much more abundant clone is one base away. J is TRBJ2-1 and V is TRBV5-1; TRBD2 matches 7 bases. Per germline, CDR1 SGHRS and CDR2 YFSETQ. V lost 3 bases to trimming and J lost 1 base; unmatched junction nucleotides: 4. This CDR3 has 15 amino acids. The CDR3 region has the DNA TGCGCCAGCAGCTCGATTAGCGGGTCCTACAATGAGCAGTTCTTC. It codes for CASSSISGSYNEQFF.

The CDR3 nucleotides are TGTGCCAGCAGTGAATCTAGCCTGATGAATGTCGATGAGCAGTACTTC. Residues: CASSESSLMNVDEQYF. The V gene is TRBV6-1, the J gene TRBJ2-4; D might be TRBD2 (5 bases). Between the trimmed V and J ends, which lost 2 bases and 13 bases, there was a span of 24 bases. CDR3 length: 16 residues. Germline assignment: CDR1 MNHNS and CDR2 SASEGT.

The chain links TRBV6-2 or TRBV6-3 to TRBJ2-1, with TRBD2 matching 8 bases. This CDR3 region has 17 residues. Germline trimming cut 0 bases from V and 4 bases from J; bases unmatched to any gene: 8. Germline lookup yields CDR1 MNHEY and CDR2 SVGEGT. As DNA, the CDR3 is TGTGCCAGCAGTTACTCTCGTCAGTTAGCGGGGTACAATGAGCAGTTCTTC. It encodes CASSYSRQLAGYNEQFF.

The chain uses TRBV6-5 and TRBJ2-3, with D possibly matching TRBD2 (7 bases). V lost 6 bases and J 6 bases, leaving 13 bases between the germline ends. CDR1 and CDR2 (germline): MNHEY, SVGAGI. The CDR3 consists of 13 residues. The CDR3 spells CASRRGGPDTQYF. CDR3 DNA sequence: TGTGCCAGCAGAAGGGGGGGCCCCGATACGCAGTATTTT.